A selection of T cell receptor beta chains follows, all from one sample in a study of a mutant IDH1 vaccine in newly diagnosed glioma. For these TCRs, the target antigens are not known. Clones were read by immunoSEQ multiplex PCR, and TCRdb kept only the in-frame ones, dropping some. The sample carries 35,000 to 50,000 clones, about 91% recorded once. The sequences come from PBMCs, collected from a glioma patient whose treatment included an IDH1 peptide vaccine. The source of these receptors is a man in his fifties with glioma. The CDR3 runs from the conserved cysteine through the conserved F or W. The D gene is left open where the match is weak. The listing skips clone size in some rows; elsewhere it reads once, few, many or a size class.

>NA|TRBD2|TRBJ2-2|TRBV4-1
CASSSAHRGGAGELFF
TGCGCCAGCAGCTCGGCCCATCGGGGGGGCGCCGGGGAGCTGTTTTTT
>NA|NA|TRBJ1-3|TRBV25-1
CASSDETRPRYF
TGTGCCAGCAGTGATGAGACGCGGCCGAGATATTTT
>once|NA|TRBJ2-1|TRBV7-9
CASSPDAVSVEQFF
TGTGCCAGCAGCCCCGACGCGGTGTCGGTCGAGCAGTTCTTC
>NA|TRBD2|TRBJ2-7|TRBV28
CASTLGASGPYEQYF
TGTGCCAGCACCCTAGGGGCTAGCGGACCCTACGAGCAGTACTTC
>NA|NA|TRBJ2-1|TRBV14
CASSPAREQFF
TGTGCCAGCAGCCCAGCGCGGGAGCAGTTCTTC
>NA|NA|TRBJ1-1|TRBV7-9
CASSFGGGNTEAFF
TGTGCCAGCAGCTTTGGAGGTGGGAACACTGAAGCTTTCTTT
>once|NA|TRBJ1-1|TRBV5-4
CASSFPANTEAFF
TGTGCCAGCAGCTTTCCAGCGAACACTGAAGCTTTCTTT
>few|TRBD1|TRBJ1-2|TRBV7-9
CASSLDRGGYTF
TGTGCCAGCAGCTTAGACAGGGGTGGCTACACCTTC
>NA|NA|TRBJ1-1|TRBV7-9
CASSFREAFF
TGTGCCAGCAGCTTTAGGGAAGCTTTCTTT
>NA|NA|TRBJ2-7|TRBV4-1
CASSQELRGSYEQYF
TGCGCCAGCAGCCAAGAGTTGCGGGGCTCCTACGAGCAGTACTTC
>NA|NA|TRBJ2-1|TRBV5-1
CASSFGTGSSYNEQFF
TGCGCCAGCAGCTTTGGGACGGGTTCCTCCTACAATGAGCAGTTCTTC
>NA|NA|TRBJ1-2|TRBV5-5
CASSLEVQVNYGYTF
TGTGCCAGCAGCTTGGAGGTCCAGGTCAACTATGGCTACACCTTC
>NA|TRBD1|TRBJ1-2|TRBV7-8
CASSPRQGSNYGYTF
TGTGCCAGCAGCCCCCGACAGGGTTCTAACTATGGCTACACCTTC
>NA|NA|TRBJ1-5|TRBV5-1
CASSLDPGFQPQHF
TGCGCCAGCAGCTTGGATCCAGGCTTTCAGCCCCAGCATTTT
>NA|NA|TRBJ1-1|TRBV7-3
CASSLGPTNTEAFF
TGTGCCAGCAGCTTGGGGCCGACGAACACTGAAGCTTTCTTT
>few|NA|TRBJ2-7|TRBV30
CAWSGRGIYEQYF
TGTGCCTGGAGCGGCAGGGGAATCTACGAGCAGTACTTC
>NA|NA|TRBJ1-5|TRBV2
CASSEVQGNQPQHF
TGTGCCAGCAGTGAAGTCCAGGGGAATCAGCCCCAGCATTTT
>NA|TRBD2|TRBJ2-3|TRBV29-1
CSVERAGGPSDTQYF
TGCAGCGTTGAGAGGGCGGGGGGGCCATCAGATACGCAGTATTTT
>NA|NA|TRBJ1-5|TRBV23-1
CASSGGVGNQPQHF
TGCGCCAGCAGTGGGGGGGTTGGCAATCAGCCCCAGCATTTT
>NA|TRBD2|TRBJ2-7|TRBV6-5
CASSYSAGVNEQYF
TGTGCCAGCAGTTACTCTGCGGGGGTCAACGAGCAGTACTTC
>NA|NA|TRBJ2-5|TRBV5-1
CASSLGQSQETQYF
TGCGCCAGCAGCTTAGGACAGAGCCAAGAGACCCAGTACTTC
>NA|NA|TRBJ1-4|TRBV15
CATSRETAVNEKLFF
TGTGCCACCAGCAGAGAGACAGCTGTTAATGAAAAACTGTTTTTT
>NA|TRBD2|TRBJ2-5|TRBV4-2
CASSQAEAWGGETQYF
TGTGCCAGCAGCCAAGCTGAAGCGTGGGGGGGGGAGACCCAGTACTTC
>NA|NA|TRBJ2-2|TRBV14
CASSQRLQGRNTGELFF
TGTGCCAGCAGCCAACGACTACAGGGCCGGAACACCGGGGAGCTGTTTTTT
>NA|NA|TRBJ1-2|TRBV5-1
CASSLPSGSPSGYTF
TGCGCCAGCAGCTTGCCGTCGGGGTCACCGTCAGGCTACACCTTC
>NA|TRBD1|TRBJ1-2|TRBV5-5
CASSFQGGAIYGYTF
TGTGCCAGCAGCTTTCAGGGGGGCGCTATCTATGGCTACACCTTC
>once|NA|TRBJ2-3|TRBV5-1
CASSLGPTGADTQYF
TGCGCCAGCAGCTTGGGCCCAACCGGCGCAGATACGCAGTATTTT
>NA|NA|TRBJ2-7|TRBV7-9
CASSLLTWTRSSYEQYF
TGTGCCAGCAGCTTATTGACCTGGACACGGAGCTCCTACGAGCAGTACTTC
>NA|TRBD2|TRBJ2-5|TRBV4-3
CASSQEAGGLQETQYF
TGCGCCAGCAGCCAAGAAGCGGGGGGTCTCCAAGAGACCCAGTACTTC
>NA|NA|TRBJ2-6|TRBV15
CATSSDPPLSSSGANVLTF
TGTGCCACCAGCAGCGATCCCCCCCTGAGTTCCTCCGGGGCCAACGTCCTGACTTTC
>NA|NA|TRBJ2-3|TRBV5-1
CASSLESVYTDTQYF
TGCGCCAGCAGCTTGGAGAGTGTATACACAGATACGCAGTATTTT
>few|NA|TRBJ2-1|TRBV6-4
CASSPEDSSYNEQFF
TGTGCCAGCAGTCCAGAGGACAGCTCCTACAATGAGCAGTTCTTC
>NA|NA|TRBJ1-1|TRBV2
CASRLRVGNTEAFF
TGTGCCAGCAGGCTGAGGGTGGGGAACACTGAAGCTTTCTTT
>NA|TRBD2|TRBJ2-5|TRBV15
CATSRGLAGVGETQYF
TGTGCCACCAGCAGAGGACTAGCGGGAGTTGGAGAGACCCAGTACTTC
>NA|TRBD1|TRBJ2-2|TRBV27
CASRPGQVNTGELFF
TGTGCCAGCAGACCTGGACAGGTTAACACCGGGGAGCTGTTTTTT
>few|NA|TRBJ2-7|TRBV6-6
CASSYDYEQYF
TGTGCCAGCAGTTACGACTACGAGCAGTACTTC
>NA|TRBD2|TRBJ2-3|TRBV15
CATSRGLAGGTDTQYF
TGTGCCACCAGCAGAGGACTAGCGGGCGGCACAGATACGCAGTATTTT
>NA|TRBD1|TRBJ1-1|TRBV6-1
CASRAGTGNTEAFF
TGTGCCAGCAGAGCCGGGACAGGGAACACTGAAGCTTTCTTT
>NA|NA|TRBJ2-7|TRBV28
CASSPPGVTSYEQYF
TGTGCCAGCAGCCCTCCGGGGGTAACCTCCTACGAGCAGTACTTC
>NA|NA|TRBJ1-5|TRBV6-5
CASSYYGGQPQHF
TGTGCCAGCAGTTACTACGGAGGTCAGCCCCAGCATTTT
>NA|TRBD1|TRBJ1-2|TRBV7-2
CASSYTGAYGYTF
TGTGCCAGCAGCTACACAGGGGCCTATGGCTACACCTTC
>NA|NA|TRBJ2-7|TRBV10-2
CASSGDGPQYF
TGCGCCAGCAGTGGGGACGGGCCGCAGTACTTC
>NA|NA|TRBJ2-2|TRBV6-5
CASSYFVNTGELFF
TGTGCCAGCAGTTACTTCGTAAACACCGGGGAGCTGTTTTTT
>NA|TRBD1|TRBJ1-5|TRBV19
CASSMGVRDSRSPISNQPQHF
TGTGCCAGTAGTATGGGGGTACGGGACAGCAGATCCCCGATTAGCAATCAGCCCCAGCATTTT
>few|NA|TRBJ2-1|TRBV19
CASSIGTGSEQFF
TGTGCCAGTAGTATAGGTACCGGGAGTGAGCAGTTCTTC
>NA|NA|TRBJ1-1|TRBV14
CASSQVRFENTEAFF
TGTGCCAGCAGCCAAGTCCGTTTCGAGAACACTGAAGCTTTCTTT
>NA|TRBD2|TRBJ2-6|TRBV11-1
CASSRRNSGGAGANVLTF
TGTGCCAGCAGCCGCAGAAATTCGGGGGGGGCCGGGGCCAACGTCCTGACTTTC
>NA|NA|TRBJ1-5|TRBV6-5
CASHYSNQPQHF
TGTGCCAGCCACTATAGCAATCAGCCCCAGCATTTT
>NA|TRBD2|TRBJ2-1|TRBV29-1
CSVSSGRAGNEQFF
TGCAGCGTCTCAAGCGGGAGGGCTGGTAATGAGCAGTTCTTC
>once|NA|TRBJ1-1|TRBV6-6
CACWGRILTEAFF
TGTGCCTGCTGGGGCCGGATTCTCACTGAAGCTTTCTTT
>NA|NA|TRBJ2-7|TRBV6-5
CATTVGYEQYF
TGTGCCACGACAGTGGGCTACGAGCAGTACTTC
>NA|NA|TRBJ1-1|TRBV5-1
CASSSRVGGMNTEAFF
TGCGCCAGCAGTTCTCGGGTGGGCGGGATGAACACTGAAGCTTTCTTT
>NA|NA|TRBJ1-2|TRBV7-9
CASSSKHARSYTF
TGTGCCAGCAGCTCCAAGCACGCGCGTAGCTACACCTTC
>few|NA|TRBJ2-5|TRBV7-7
CASSPSGGAGETQYF
TGTGCTAGCAGCCCCAGTGGAGGGGCGGGAGAGACCCAGTACTTC
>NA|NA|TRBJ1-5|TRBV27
CASSLYFRDQPQHF
TGTGCCAGCAGTTTGTATTTCAGGGATCAGCCCCAGCATTTT